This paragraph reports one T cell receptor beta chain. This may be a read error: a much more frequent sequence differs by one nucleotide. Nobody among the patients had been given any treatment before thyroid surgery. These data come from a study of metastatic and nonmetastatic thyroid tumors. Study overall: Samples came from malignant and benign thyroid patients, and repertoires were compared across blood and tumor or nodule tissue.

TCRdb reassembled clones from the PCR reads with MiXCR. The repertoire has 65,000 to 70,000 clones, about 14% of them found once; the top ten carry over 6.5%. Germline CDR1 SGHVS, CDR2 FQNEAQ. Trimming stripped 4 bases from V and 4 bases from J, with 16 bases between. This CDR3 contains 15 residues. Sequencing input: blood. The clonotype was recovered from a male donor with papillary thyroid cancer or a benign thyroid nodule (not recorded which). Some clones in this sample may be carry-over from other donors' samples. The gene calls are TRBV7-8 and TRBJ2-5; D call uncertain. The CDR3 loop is CASSSLYLAGETQYF. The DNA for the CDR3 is TGTGCCAGCAGCTCCCTGTACCTGGCCGGAGAGACCCAGTACTTC.